This TCR beta chain was profiled in a study of technical replicates of blood from several donors. The repertoire was sequenced with immunoSEQ multiplex PCR; TCRdb's copy has only in-frame clones and lacks some. The sample carries 70,000 to 95,000 clones, approximately 96% recorded once. Per the germline V gene, CDR1 is SGHDN and CDR2 is FVKESK. Losses at the gene ends were 4 bases for V and 4 bases for J; bases not matched to a gene: 18. The CDR3 consists of 19 residues. The sample was T cells isolated from PBMCs. The sequence was collected from a human donor in good health. This rearrangement joins TRBV14 to TRBJ2-5, with 10 positions matching TRBD1. The CDR3 sequence: CASSLVNNGRDRGRETQYF. The CDR3 DNA follows: TGTGCCAGCAGCCTCGTCAATAACGGACGGGACAGGGGCAGAGAGACCCAGTACTTC. Complete variable domain (other parts from reference TRBV14 and TRBJ2-5): EAGVTQFPSHSVIEKGQTVTLRCDPISGHDNLYWYRRVMGKEIKFLLHFVKESKQDESGMPNNRFLAERTGGTYSTLKVQPAELEDSGVYFCASSLVNNGRDRGRETQYFGPGTRLLVL.